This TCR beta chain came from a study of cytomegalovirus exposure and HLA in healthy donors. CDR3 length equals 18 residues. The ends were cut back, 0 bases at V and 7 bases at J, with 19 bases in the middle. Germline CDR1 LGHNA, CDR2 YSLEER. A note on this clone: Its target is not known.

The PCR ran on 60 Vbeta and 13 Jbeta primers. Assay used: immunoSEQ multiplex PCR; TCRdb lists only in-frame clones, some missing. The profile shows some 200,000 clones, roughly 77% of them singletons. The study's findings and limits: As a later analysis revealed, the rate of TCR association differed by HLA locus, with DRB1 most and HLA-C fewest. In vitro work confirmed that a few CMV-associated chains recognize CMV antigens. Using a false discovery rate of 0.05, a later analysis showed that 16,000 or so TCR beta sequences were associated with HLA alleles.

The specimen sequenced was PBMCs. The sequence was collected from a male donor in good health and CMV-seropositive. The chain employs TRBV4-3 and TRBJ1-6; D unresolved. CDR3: CASSQDFHFETTNSPLHF. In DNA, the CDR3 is TGCGCCAGCAGCCAAGATTTTCATTTCGAGACAACCAATTCACCCCTCCACTTT.